The rows below give T cell receptor beta chains drawn from one sample of a study of T cell responses to AZD1222 COVID-19 vaccine. Only in-frame clones appear in the TCRdb table, and some are missing; sequencing was by immunoSEQ multiplex PCR. The data show about 170,000 clones, 87% seen once. The sequencing used peripheral blood, collected 28 days after the second AZD1222 dose. The receptor source for this set is an adult who received the AZD1222 COVID-19 vaccine. Each CDR3 is given with its conserved first and last residue. A D gene is named only where the DNA matches it firmly.

cdr3_nt | cdr3_aa | v_call | d_call | j_call
TGTGCCAGCAGTGATCTAGCGGGGGGGCCCGATGAGCAGTTCTTC | CASSDLAGGPDEQFF | TRBV6-1 | TRBD2 | TRBJ2-1
TGTGCCAGCAGCTATGCTTTGGAATCTTACAATGAGCAGTTCTTC | CASSYALESYNEQFF | TRBV9 | NA | TRBJ2-1
TGTGCCAGCAGCTCCCCCCAGGGTTATGGTACGCAGTATTTT | CASSSPQGYGTQYF | TRBV5-4 | NA | TRBJ2-3
TGCGCCAGCAGCCAAGATTGGAGGGGGATAATGAACACTGAAGCTTTCTTT | CASSQDWRGIMNTEAFF | TRBV4-3 | NA | TRBJ1-1
TGTGCCAGCGGGTTCTCAACCGGGGAGCTGTTTTTT | CASGFSTGELFF | TRBV11-3 | NA | TRBJ2-2
TGTGCCAGCAGCCAAGAGCAGGGGGCTGGTTCACCCCTCCACTTT | CASSQEQGAGSPLHF | TRBV14 | TRBD1 | TRBJ1-6
TGTGCCAGCAGTTGGGGGACAGGGGGGAATCAGCCCCAGCATTTT | CASSWGTGGNQPQHF | TRBV6-2/TRBV6-3 | TRBD1 | TRBJ1-5
TGCGCCAGCAGCCGGGACAGTAACTATGGCTACACCTTC | CASSRDSNYGYTF | TRBV4-1 | TRBD1 | TRBJ1-2
TGTGCCAGCACCATGGGGAGGACAAGTGAAGCTTTCTTT | CASTMGRTSEAFF | TRBV5-4 | NA | TRBJ1-1
TGCGCCAGCAGCAGGGACGCAGCCGACCGCTATGGCTACACCTTC | CASSRDAADRYGYTF | TRBV5-1 | NA | TRBJ1-2
TGTGCCAGCAGCTTGTCGAATAGTGGGGGCGCGAGTGAAGCTTTCTTT | CASSLSNSGGASEAFF | TRBV5-6 | NA | TRBJ1-1
TGTGCCAGCACTCGGACAGGGGCTAACTATGGCTACACCTTC | CASTRTGANYGYTF | TRBV2 | TRBD1 | TRBJ1-2
TGCGCCAGCTGCGATGGGTTTGGGGGAAGTACGACCCAGTACTTC | CASCDGFGGSTTQYF | TRBV5-1 | NA | TRBJ2-5
TGTGCTAGTGGCCGGGACAGCATCTATGGCTACACCTTC | CASGRDSIYGYTF | TRBV12-5 | TRBD1 | TRBJ1-2
TGTGCCAGCAGTTTAGACGGGCCCGGATATGGCTACACCTTC | CASSLDGPGYGYTF | TRBV28 | NA | TRBJ1-2
TGTGCCAGCTCACCAGGGACGGTTCCCGGAGGCTATGGCTACACCTTC | CASSPGTVPGGYGYTF | TRBV18 | NA | TRBJ1-2
TGTGCCAGCAGTTACAGGGGGCAGGATGGTTCACCCCTCCACTTT | CASSYRGQDGSPLHF | TRBV6-5 | TRBD1 | TRBJ1-6
TGTGCCAGCAGCCGAGGACAGGGGGCCGGCTATGGCTACACCTTC | CASSRGQGAGYGYTF | TRBV3-1/TRBV3-2 | TRBD1 | TRBJ1-2
TGTGCCAGCAGCCAAGATGGGGGACAGGGGGCTAAGGCGCAGTACTTC | CASSQDGGQGAKAQYF | TRBV3-1/TRBV3-2 | TRBD1 | TRBJ2-7